The T cell receptor beta chain under discussion was sequenced for a study of OX40 agonist ivuxolimab in advanced cancers. General study findings and limits: CD4+ and CD8+ T cells in blood underwent clonal expansion by week 6 at 0.1 to 3.0 mg/kg.

Measured with immunoSEQ multiplex PCR; TCRdb has only the in-frame clones, and not every one. The sample shows 60,000 to 75,000 clones, 80% to 90% of them seen only once. Notes on this clone: Its antigen is unidentified.

The CDR3 consists of 13 residues. The V gene lost 7 bases and the J gene lost 0 bases, with 9 bases spanning the gap. Per the germline V gene, CDR1 is MDHEN and CDR2 is SYDVKM. The chain carries TRBV28 and TRBJ1-1, with D unclear. This clonotype was sampled from an adult with an advanced solid tumor such as melanoma, head and neck, liver or kidney cancer. Sequencing was performed on CD4+ or CD8+ T cells sorted from blood, taken in a trial of the OX40 agonist ivuxolimab. CDR3 sequence reads: CASTINLNTEAFF. CDR3 sequence (DNA): TGTGCCAGCACGATCAATTTGAACACTGAAGCTTTCTTT.